This TCR beta chain was sequenced during a study of identical twins. Study-level findings and limits: Out-of-frame beta chain sequences displayed weaker excess sharing between twins.

Via MiXCR, TCRdb re-called the 5' RACE reads, giving one row per CDR3 protein. The data show more than 250,000 distinct CDR3 sequences, more than 6.5% seen once. The ends were cut back, 10 bases at V and 4 bases at J, with 16 bases in the middle. Germline CDR1 MNHEY, CDR2 SMNVEV (reference sequence). The CDR3 is 13 residues long. All of the donors were Caucasians in good health. This clonotype was picked up a small number of times. Its antigen remains unidentified. This sample was shared with a second study, whose subject was yellow fever vaccine responses in identical twins.

The TCR was taken from a young woman in good health. The J gene is TRBJ1-2, the V gene TRBV27; perhaps TRBD1 as D (5 bases). The sequencing sample was made of memory (CD45RO+) T cells sorted from blood. The CDR3 bases are TGTGCCACCCGGCGGGCGGGGGTCTATGGCTACACCTTC. It encodes CATRRAGVYGYTF.